This TCR beta chain emerged from a study of T cells in localized non-small cell lung cancer. Findings and caveats of the study: Heterogeneity remains possible because sequencing was limited to only one tumor region. In adjacent lung appeared a median about 58 of the top 100 tumor clones.

Worth noting for this clone: The antigen is unknown.

Clones were sequenced by immunoSEQ multiplex PCR, and TCRdb holds only the in-frame ones, with some missing. The sample lists tens of thousands of clones; roughly nine tenths were seen once. CDR1 and CDR2 from the germline V gene are MNHEY and SMNVEV (reference sequence). The CDR3 covers 14 residues. The V gene lost 5 bases and the J gene lost 3 bases, with 13 bases spanning the gap. The gene calls are TRBV27 and TRBJ1-2; no definite D call. Source: peripheral blood, taken before any cancer treatment. The sequence was obtained from a female donor at least 60 years old with stage I lung adenocarcinoma. CDR3 sequence: CASSPPASYYGYTF. For the CDR3, the DNA is TGTGCCAGCAGTCCCCCCGCCTCTTACTATGGCTACACCTTC.